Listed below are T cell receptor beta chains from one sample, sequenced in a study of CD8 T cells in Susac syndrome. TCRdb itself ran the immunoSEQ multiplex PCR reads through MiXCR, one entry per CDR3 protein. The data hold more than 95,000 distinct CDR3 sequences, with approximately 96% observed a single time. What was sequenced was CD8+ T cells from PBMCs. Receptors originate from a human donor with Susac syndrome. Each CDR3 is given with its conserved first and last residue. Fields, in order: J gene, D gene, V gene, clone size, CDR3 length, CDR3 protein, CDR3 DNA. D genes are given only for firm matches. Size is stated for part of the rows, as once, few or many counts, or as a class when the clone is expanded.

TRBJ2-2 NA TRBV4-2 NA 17 CASSQDRGSSNTGELFF TGTGCCAGCAGCCAAGATCGGGGCAGCTCAAACACCGGGGAGCTGTTTTTT
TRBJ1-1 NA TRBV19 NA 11 CALKVNTEAFF TGTGCCCTTAAAGTGAACACTGAAGCTTTCTTT
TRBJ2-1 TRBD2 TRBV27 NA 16 CASSFWGLADHNEQFF TGTGCCAGCAGTTTTTGGGGACTAGCGGATCACAATGAGCAGTTCTTC
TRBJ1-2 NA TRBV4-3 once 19 CASSQEGPAVYLLNYGYTF TGCGCCAGCAGCCAAGAGGGCCCTGCGGTGTACCTACTTAACTATGGCTACACCTTC
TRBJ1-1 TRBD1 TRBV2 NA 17 CASSEVYSTGGYTEAFF TGTGCCAGCAGTGAAGTCTACTCAACAGGGGGGTACACTGAAGCTTTCTTT
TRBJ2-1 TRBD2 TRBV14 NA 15 CASSHPLAGLNEQFF TGTGCCAGCAGCCACCCACTAGCGGGACTCAATGAGCAGTTCTTC
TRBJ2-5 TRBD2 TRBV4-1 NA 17 CASSPAFIAGGGETQYF TGCGCCAGCAGCCCAGCCTTTATAGCGGGAGGAGGGGAGACCCAGTACTTC
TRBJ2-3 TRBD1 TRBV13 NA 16 CASSLEGDRSTDTQYF TGTGCCAGCAGCTTAGAGGGGGACAGAAGCACAGATACGCAGTATTTT
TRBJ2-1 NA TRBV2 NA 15 CASDDPSSSYNEQFF TGTGCCAGCGACGATCCGAGTAGCTCCTACAATGAGCAGTTCTTC
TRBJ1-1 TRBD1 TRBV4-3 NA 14 CASSQTHRGTEAFF TGCGCCAGCAGCCAAACTCACAGGGGCACTGAAGCTTTCTTT